This T cell receptor (beta chain) was profiled in a study of beta chain features in type 1 diabetes. Researchers reported sorting CD4+ naive, central memory, regulatory and stem cell-like memory cells via CD45RO/CCR7/CD25/CD127/CD95/CD27. The germline CDR1 and CDR2 sequences are SGHAT and FQNNGV. The CDR3 extends over 13 amino acids. V lost 5 bases and J lost 5, with 10 bases in between. Isolated RNA was reverse transcribed in full, so expressed TCRB transcripts were sequenced. Using immunoSEQ multiplex PCR, the repertoire was profiled, and TCRdb retains in-frame clones only, with some absent. The sample lists about 450,000 clones, over 10% occurring once.

Specimen: naive CD4+ T cells from blood. V is TRBV11-2 and J is TRBJ1-5; D remains ambiguous. This sequence originates from a woman aged 18 to 35 in good health. CDR3 DNA sequence: TGTGCCAGCAGCCTCGGACTACATCAGCCCCAGCATTTT. Encoded protein: CASSLGLHQPQHF.